Below, 7 T cell receptor beta chains from the same sample are listed, as sequenced in a study of yellow fever vaccine responses in identical twins (dated by TCRdb to 2016 to 2019). Library method: RT-PCR. Data came from an Illumina HiSeq 2500. Through fastp at Q25 and MiXCR, TCRdb rebuilt clones from the public reads, retaining in-frame beta chains. Identical CDR3 protein sequences are pooled into one entry, listed with their most common genes and DNA. Within this sample are over a thousand distinct CDR3 sequences, with approximately 83% of them counted one time only. Clones ranked in the top ten supply 5% to 8.5% of the sample. This specimen was T cells from blood (PBMCs), unsorted or a sorted subset (not recorded which), taken before or after yellow fever vaccination (not recorded which). These receptors were collected from a woman under 30 who received the yellow fever vaccine. Donor details come from another sample of the same person, matched by shared clones.

The chain carries TRBV4-2 and TRBJ2-7; D is unresolved. V was cut by 0 bases and J by 5 bases, with 11 bases left in between. CDR1 is LGHNA, CDR2 YNFKEQ, per germline. This CDR3 spans 14 amino acids. CDR3 amino acids: CASSQELPGDEQYF. The CDR3, as DNA: TGTGCCAGCAGCCAAGAGCTCCCTGGCGACGAGCAGTACTTC.

V and J are TRBV6-4 and TRBJ1-1; D is possibly TRBD1 (5 bases). CDR3 length: 12 residues. CDR1 MRHNA and CDR2 SNTAGT come from the germline V gene. Trimming pared 5 bases from V and 6 bases from J, leaving 10 bases between. This CDR3 is CASSNQGSEAFF. CDR3 DNA sequence: TGTGCCAGCAGTAACCAGGGCTCTGAAGCTTTCTTT.

The sample holds a few counts of this clonotype. This sequence joins TRBV28 and TRBJ2-3; TRBD2 is a possible D gene (7 bases). Trimming left V 6 bases short and J 6 bases short, with 22 bases between. CDR3 size: 16 residues. Germline values: CDR1 MDHEN, CDR2 SYDVKM. For the CDR3, the DNA is TGTGCCAGCAGCACCCTGTTGGCGGGGGCCCAGGATACGCAGTATTTT. Translated: CASSTLLAGAQDTQYF.

This clonotype has just a few counts. The chain carries TRBV24-1 and TRBJ2-1, with D perhaps matching TRBD1 (6 bases). V was cut by 9 bases and J by 0 bases, with 17 bases left in between. Germline assignment: CDR1 KGHDR and CDR2 SFDVKD. This CDR3 comprises 16 residues. The CDR3 sequence is CATGTTGPGSYNEQFF. CDR3 DNA: TGTGCCACCGGGACAACTGGCCCCGGCTCCTACAATGAGCAGTTCTTC.

V and J are TRBV7-1 and TRBJ1-5, with D perhaps TRBD1 (6 bases). TRBV7-1 is assigned to the ORF class and has an uncertain function. Trimming cost V 3 bases and J 0 bases, with 15 bases left between them. The CDR3 extends over 17 amino acids. The CDR3 DNA reads TGTGCCAGCAGCTCCGGCTCCCAGGGGAATAGCAATCAGCCCCAGCATTTT. Its protein product is CASSSGSQGNSNQPQHF.

V gene TRBV11-2 combines with J gene TRBJ2-7; D unresolved. The germline gives CDR1 SGHAT, CDR2 FQNNGV. This CDR3 comprises 11 residues. Trimming removed 5 bases from V and 4 bases from J, with 6 bases in between. For the CDR3, the DNA is TGTGCCAGCAGCCTTAGATACGAGCAGTACTTC. This translates into CASSLRYEQYF. Using reference TRBV11-2 and TRBJ2-7 for the parts outside the CDR3, the full variable domain is EAGVAQSPRYKIIEKRQSVAFWCNPISGHATLYWYQQILGQGPKLLIQFQNNGVVDDSQLPKDRFSAERLKGVDSTLKIQPAKLEDSAVYLCASSLRYEQYFGPGTRLTVT.

V and J are TRBV11-1 and TRBJ2-5; D is undetermined. The CDR3 length is 13 residues. Trimming took off 5 bases at V and 1 base at J, with 8 bases between the two ends. Germline assignment: CDR1 SGHAT and CDR2 FQDESV (reference sequence). The CDR3 sequence: CASSQLTQETQYF. CDR3 coding DNA: TGTGCCAGCAGCCAGCTAACCCAAGAGACCCAGTACTTC. Using reference TRBV11-1 and TRBJ2-5 for the parts outside the CDR3, the full variable domain is EAEVAQSPRYKITEKSQAVAFWCDPISGHATLYWYRQILGQGPELLVQFQDESVVDDSQLPKDRFSAERLKGVDSTLKIQPAELGDSAMYLCASSQLTQETQYFGPGTRLLVL.